Given below is one T cell receptor beta chain in context. Its antigen is still unknown. Being one base from a much bigger clone, this may be a read error. This entry belongs to a study of T cell repertoires in cytomegalovirus infection. On the study more broadly: An indication of both CMV infection and matching HLA type came from public TCR beta signatures.

Germline CDR1 is MNHGY and CDR2 is SAAAGT. The CDR3 contains 16 residues. Study results and caveats: Cumulative public TCR beta family frequency identified CMV carriers with the relevant HLA. In two of eight donors, the top clonotype was HLA-C-restricted CMV-specific.

TCRdb re-analysed the reads in MiXCR, keeping a single row per CDR3 protein. The table has some 600,000 distinct CDR3 sequences, approximately 25% seen once. The TCR was taken from a human donor in good health (CMV status not recorded). Some clones in this sample may be carry-over from other donors' samples. Specimen: CD8+ T cells from PBMCs. V gene TRBV6-8 combines with J gene TRBJ2-7; TRBD1 agrees at 9 bases. Written as DNA, the CDR3 is TGTGCCAGCAGGTACTCGGACAGGGGACCCTACTACGAGCAGTACGTC. It encodes CASRYSDRGPYYEQYV.